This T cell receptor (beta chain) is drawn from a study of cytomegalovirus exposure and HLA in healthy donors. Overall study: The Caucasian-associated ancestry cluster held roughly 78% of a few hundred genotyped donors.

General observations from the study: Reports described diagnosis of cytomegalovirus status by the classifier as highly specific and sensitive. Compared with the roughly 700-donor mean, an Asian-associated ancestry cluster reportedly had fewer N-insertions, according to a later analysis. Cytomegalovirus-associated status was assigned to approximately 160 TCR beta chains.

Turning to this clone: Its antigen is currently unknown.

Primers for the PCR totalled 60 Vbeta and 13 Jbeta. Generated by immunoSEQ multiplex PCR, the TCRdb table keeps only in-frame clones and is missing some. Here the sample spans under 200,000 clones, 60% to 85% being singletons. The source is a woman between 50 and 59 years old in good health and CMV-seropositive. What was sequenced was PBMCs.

CDR3 region: CASSTQSPYEQYF. For the CDR3, the DNA is TGTGCCAGCAGTACCCAGTCCCCCTACGAGCAGTACTTC. The chain recombines TRBV6-5 with TRBJ2-7; D remains ambiguous. The V end lost 5 bases, the J end lost 2 bases, and 10 bases lay between the germline ends. Germline values: CDR1 MNHEY, CDR2 SVGAGI. This CDR3 is built from 13 residues.